The source of this T cell receptor beta chain is a study of radiotherapy plus CTLA-4 blockade in lung cancer. Findings and caveats of the study: In blood, tumor-derived TCR clones expanded after radiotherapy plus ipilimumab.

Trimming pared 0 bases from V and 5 bases from J, leaving 20 bases between. Germline CDR1 and CDR2: MGHRA and YSYEKL. The CDR3 covers 19 residues. For this clone: Antigen: not known.

Here immunoSEQ multiplex PCR was the method, and the copy in TCRdb shows in-frame clones only, minus some. The sample includes tens of thousands of clones, roughly 80% seen only once; the top ten take 6.5% to 9.5%. This specimen was peripheral blood, taken from a patient treated with radiotherapy plus ipilimumab. The source is a human donor with non-small cell lung cancer who had stable disease on radiotherapy plus ipilimumab. V is TRBV4-1 and J is TRBJ1-6; tentative D call: TRBD1 (6 bases). As DNA, the CDR3 is TGCGCCAGCAGCCAAGAGGGCCGAGGGGCAGGGGTTGATAATTCACCCCTCCACTTT. It translates to CASSQEGRGAGVDNSPLHF.